The 12 T cell receptor beta chains presented below share a single source sample, sequenced in a study of cytomegalovirus exposure and HLA in healthy donors. Generated by immunoSEQ multiplex PCR, the TCRdb table keeps only in-frame clones and is missing some. The table records over 100,000 clones, roughly 89% of them present only once. Sequences were obtained from PBMCs. These TCRs come from a man in his thirties or forties in good health and CMV-seronegative.

The chain recombines TRBV19 with TRBJ1-2; a possible D gene is TRBD1 (6 bases). The CDR3 consists of 15 residues. The germline gives CDR1 LNHDA, CDR2 SQIVND (reference sequence). Deletions cut 6 bases from V and 3 bases from J, with 17 bases between. This CDR3 reads CASRGGLGRDYGYTF. The CDR3, as DNA: TGTGCCAGTAGAGGGGGTTTGGGTAGGGACTATGGCTACACCTTC.

The chain carries TRBV9 and TRBJ2-5, with D perhaps TRBD2 (5 bases). V lost 4 bases and J 5 bases, leaving 21 bases between the germline ends. Germline V CDR1 and CDR2: SGDLS, YYNGEE. The CDR3 is 16 amino acids. CDR3 DNA sequence: TGTGCCAGCAGCACCTCGGTGGGGAACTCGGGGGAGACCCAGTACTTC. Encoded protein: CASSTSVGNSGETQYF.

There are a few counts of this clone. The rearrangement joins TRBV6-5 to TRBJ1-2; 9 nucleotides align to TRBD1. Germline V CDR1 and CDR2: MNHEY, SVGAGI. V lost 0 bases, J lost 5 bases, and 4 bases stayed unmatched. This CDR3 has 15 amino acids. The CDR3 here is CASSYSTGQGYGYTF. The CDR3 nucleotides are TGTGCCAGCAGTTACTCCACGGGACAGGGATATGGCTACACCTTC.

This clone appeared many times. At the DNA level, this CDR3 is encoded by other sequences in the same sample as well. This chain uses TRBV6-4 with TRBJ2-1; 10 nucleotides agree with TRBD2. This CDR3 spans 15 amino acids. CDR1 and CDR2 (germline): MRHNA, SNTAGT. The J segment lost 0 bases and the V segment lost 4 bases, leaving 0 bases of the junction unmatched. This chain's CDR3 is CASSGTSGSYNEQFF. The DNA for the CDR3 is TGTGCCAGCAGTGGGACTAGCGGCTCCTACAATGAGCAGTTCTTC.

The chain is built from TRBV5-1 and TRBJ1-1; possible D gene TRBD1, 5 bases. Trimming removed 4 bases from V and 0 bases from J, with 10 bases in between. The CDR3 consists of 14 residues. Germline V gives CDR1 SGHRS, CDR2 YFSETQ. The DNA for the CDR3 is TGCGCCAGCAGCAACGACAGAATGAACACTGAAGCTTTCTTT. Translating gives CASSNDRMNTEAFF.

The V gene is TRBV4-1, the J gene TRBJ1-3; D gene ambiguous. The CDR3 is 14 amino acids. The V gene's germline CDR1 is MGHRA and CDR2 YSYEKL. Trimming stripped 1 base from V and 4 bases from J, with 8 bases between. CDR3: CASSQGGVGNTIYF. Here the CDR3 DNA reads TGCGCCAGCAGCCAAGGCGGGGTCGGAAACACCATATATTTT.

Only a few counts were recorded for this clone. The CDR3 sequence: CASSYNFGSSYEQYF. CDR3 in DNA: TGTGCCAGCAGTTACAATTTTGGCAGCTCCTACGAGCAGTACTTC. This chain links TRBV6-5 with TRBJ2-7; D unresolved. CDR1 and CDR2 (germline): MNHEY, SVGAGI. Trimming pared 2 bases from V and 0 bases from J, leaving 11 bases between. This CDR3 is built from 15 residues.

The V gene is TRBV18, the J gene TRBJ2-7, with 7 bases fitting TRBD1. Germline trimming cut 0 bases from V and 2 bases from J; bases unmatched to any gene: 4. The CDR3 has 15 residues. Germline CDR1 KGHSH, CDR2 LQKENI. CDR3 bases: TGTGCCAGCTCACCACCTCGACAGGGCCCCTACGAGCAGTACTTC. This codes for CASSPPRQGPYEQYF.

The rearrangement links TRBV6-1 to TRBJ2-7; no definite D call. Germline assignment: CDR1 MNHNS and CDR2 SASEGT. Trimming left V 10 bases short and J 2 bases short, with 15 bases between. This CDR3 spans 13 amino acids. DNA of the CDR3: TGTGCCACCGGCAGGTCGGCAGCCTACGAGCAGTACTTC. This encodes CATGRSAAYEQYF.

This clone was detected only once. The chain carries TRBV4-1 and TRBJ2-7; a possible D gene is TRBD2 (6 bases). This CDR3 region has 16 residues. Germline V gene lookup returns CDR1 MGHRA and CDR2 YSYEKL. The V end lost 0 bases, the J end lost 0 bases, and 12 bases lay between the germline ends. CDR3 bases: TGCGCCAGCAGCCAAGATCTACGGGGGACCTCCTACGAGCAGTACTTC. This codes for CASSQDLRGTSYEQYF.

The V gene is TRBV7-9, the J gene TRBJ2-1; 7 nucleotides align to TRBD2. CDR3 size: 13 residues. V was clipped by 5 bases and J by 8 bases; unmatched bases: 6. Germline-derived CDR1 and CDR2 are SEHNR and FQNEAQ (reference sequence). The CDR3 region is CASSPPGGYEQFF. The DNA of the CDR3 is TGTGCCAGCAGCCCCCCGGGGGGATATGAGCAGTTCTTC.

The J gene is TRBJ2-5, the V gene TRBV29-1, with 14 bases identical to TRBD2. Germline V gene sequence: CDR1 SQVTM, CDR2 ANQGSEA. V lost 2 bases to trimming and J lost 5 bases; unmatched junction nucleotides: 10. The CDR3 contains 17 residues. CDR3 region: CSVENGTSGGSRETQYF. CDR3 DNA: TGCAGCGTTGAAAATGGGACTAGCGGGGGATCGAGGGAGACCCAGTACTTC.